A selection of T cell receptor beta chains follows, all from one sample in a study of CD8+CD57+ T cells in acquired aplastic anemia. TCRdb called the reads again in MiXCR, with one record for every CDR3 protein. The data contain 210,000 or so distinct CDR3 sequences, 40% to 60% of them singletons. The sample consisted of sorted CD4+, CD8+, or CD8+CD57+ T cells (not recorded which) from PBMCs. The receptors come from a human donor with aplastic anemia. The CDR3 runs from the conserved cysteine through the conserved F or W. The order of the fields is J gene, clone size, V gene, D gene, CDR3 protein, CDR3 DNA. D genes are given only for firm matches. The listing skips clone size in some rows; elsewhere it reads once, few, many or a size class.

TRBJ1-4 . TRBV7-3 . CASSLIVGEKLFF TGTGCCAGCAGCTTAATTGTCGGTGAAAAACTGTTTTTT
TRBJ2-2 few TRBV7-2 . CASSLDWDRGELFF TGTGCCAGCAGCTTAGACTGGGATCGCGGGGAGCTGTTTTTT
TRBJ2-7 many TRBV7-8 . CASRWPRESYYEQYF TGTGCCAGCAGATGGCCCAGAGAGTCCTACTACGAGCAGTACTTC
TRBJ1-4 few TRBV7-3 . CASGPWGTSGEKLFF TGTGCCAGCGGCCCTTGGGGGACTAGCGGAGAAAAACTGTTTTTT
TRBJ2-7 . TRBV5-8 TRBD1 CASSFLGQGGVEQYF TGTGCCAGCAGCTTCCTGGGACAGGGGGGCGTCGAGCAGTACTTC
TRBJ2-2 many TRBV2 . CASSEALPNTGELFF TGTGCCAGCAGTGAAGCGCTTCCGAACACCGGGGAGCTGTTTTTT
TRBJ1-2 many TRBV6-1 . CASSPDGLAGYTF TGTGCCAGCAGTCCGGACGGTCTCGCTGGCTACACCTTC
TRBJ1-2 . TRBV10-1 . CASSADSLGRSGYTF TGCGCCAGCAGTGCGGACAGCCTGGGTCGTAGTGGCTACACCTTC
TRBJ2-7 once TRBV15 . CATSRERRQGQYF TGTGCCACCAGCAGAGAACGGCGGCAAGGGCAGTACTTC
TRBJ2-3 . TRBV7-2 . CASSLDSADTQYF TGTGCCAGCAGCTTGGACAGCGCAGATACGCAGTATTTT
TRBJ2-1 many TRBV24-1 TRBD1 CATSDSDRGFINEQFF TGTGCCACCAGTGATTCGGACAGGGGGTTTATTAATGAGCAGTTCTTC
TRBJ1-2 . TRBV19 TRBD1 CASSLTGMGGGYTF TGTGCCAGTAGCTTGACAGGGATGGGCGGCGGCTACACCTTC
TRBJ2-3 . TRBV10-1 . CASSGADLGTQYF TGCGCCAGCAGTGGTGCCGATCTGGGGACGCAGTACTTT
TRBJ2-2 . TRBV20-1 TRBD1 CSARAGTGDTGELFF TGCAGTGCTAGAGCCGGGACAGGGGACACCGGGGAGCTGTTTTTT
TRBJ2-7 . TRBV19 . CASQPKGGGRYF TGTGCCAGCCAGCCGAAGGGGGGAGGGCGGTACTTC
TRBJ1-2 once TRBV5-1 TRBD1 CASSLGGTAINYGYTF TGCGCCAGCAGCTTGGGTGGGACAGCAATCAACTATGGCTACACCTTC
TRBJ2-4 few TRBV7-8 . CASSPSWVTGKKLAKNIQYF TGTGCCAGCAGTCCCAGCTGGGTGACAGGCAAAAAACTAGCCAAAAACATTCAGTACTTC
TRBJ2-1 . TRBV7-3 . CASSLAGRHNEQFF TGTGCCAGCAGCTTAGCGGGGAGGCACAATGAGCAGTTCTTC
TRBJ2-1 . TRBV20-1 . CSAIPRGQSSYNEQFF TGCAGTGCTATCCCGCGGGGGCAGAGCTCCTACAATGAGCAGTTCTTC
TRBJ2-5 . TRBV7-3 TRBD1 CASSPGTGGQETQCF TGTGCCAGCAGCCCTGGGACAGGGGGGCAAGAGACCCAGTGCTTC
TRBJ1-2 many TRBV27 . CASSPTERPRYGYTF TGTGCCAGCAGTCCCACAGAGAGGCCACGCTATGGCTACACCTTC
TRBJ2-7 once TRBV12-3/TRBV12-4 . CASSLALGGDSYEQYF TGTGCCAGCAGTTTAGCGCTCGGCGGGGACTCCTACGAGCAGTACTTC
TRBJ1-6 many TRBV4-2 . CACYSLGPHNSPLHF TGTGCCTGCTACAGTTTGGGGCCGCATAATTCACCCCTCCACTTT
TRBJ2-7 few TRBV10-3 TRBD2 CAISASGGAYEQYF TGTGCCATCAGCGCGAGCGGGGGGGCATACGAGCAGTACTTC
TRBJ2-7 . TRBV20-1 TRBD1 CSARDGRQGYTYEQYF TGCAGTGCTAGAGATGGGCGACAGGGGTATACCTACGAGCAGTACTTC
TRBJ2-7 . TRBV15 . CATSRDRLRIYEQYF TGTGCCACCAGCAGAGATAGGTTACGGATCTACGAGCAGTACTTC
TRBJ1-1 many TRBV5-8 TRBD1 CASSVGGQGANTEAFF TGTGCCAGCAGCGTCGGAGGACAGGGGGCGAACACTGAAGCTTTCTTT
TRBJ1-2 many TRBV7-3 TRBD1 CASSLGDRSNYGYTF TGTGCCAGCAGCCTGGGGGACAGATCTAACTATGGCTACACCTTC
TRBJ1-2 . TRBV12-3/TRBV12-4 . CASTGRRGYGYTF TGTGCCAGCACAGGGAGGAGAGGGTATGGCTACACCTTC
TRBJ2-3 many TRBV5-1 . CASSSPPTRDTQYF TGCGCCAGCAGCTCGCCGCCAACGAGAGATACGCAGTATTTT
TRBJ2-7 many TRBV7-6 . CASSFYSGTLDPYEQYF TGTGCCAGCAGCTTCTACTCCGGGACCCTCGACCCCTACGAGCAGTACTTC
TRBJ1-2 . TRBV10-1 . CAINPDGAGGYTF TGTGCCATCAACCCAGACGGGGCGGGGGGCTACACCTTC
TRBJ2-2 . TRBV30 . CAWTLNTGELFF TGTGCCTGGACCCTCAACACCGGGGAGCTGTTTTTT
TRBJ2-3 . TRBV29-1 TRBD2 CSVVVGVAGTLGTQYF TGCAGCGTGGTCGTAGGGGTAGCGGGAACCCTCGGTACGCAGTATTTT
TRBJ1-2 many TRBV5-1 . CASSPAAEQGSYGYTF TGCGCCAGCAGCCCCGCAGCGGAACAGGGAAGCTATGGCTACACCTTC
TRBJ2-7 few TRBV2 TRBD2 CASSFPGGEYEQYF TGTGCCAGCAGTTTTCCGGGAGGAGAATACGAGCAGTACTTC
TRBJ2-2 many TRBV20-1 TRBD2 CSARAQRGARTGELFF TGCAGTGCTAGAGCACAGCGGGGGGCGAGGACCGGGGAGCTGTTTTTT
TRBJ2-5 . TRBV20-1 . CSARSPRGKETQYF TGCAGTGCTAGGTCCCCGAGGGGGAAAGAGACCCAGTACTTC
TRBJ2-1 many TRBV20-1 . CSAPIQRTGTGRNEQFF TGCAGTGCTCCGATTCAGAGAACCGGGACTGGGCGGAATGAGCAGTTCTTC
TRBJ1-2 . TRBV20-1 . CSARTRLHNYGYTF TGCAGTGCTAGAACGAGGCTTCATAACTATGGCTACACCTTC